The 2 T cell receptor beta chains listed next were all sequenced from one sample in a study of OX40 agonist ivuxolimab in advanced cancers. TCRdb's copy holds only in-frame clones and misses some; the assay was immunoSEQ multiplex PCR. The sample carries roughly 13,000 clones, approximately 90% recorded once. The sample in question was CD4+ or CD8+ T cells sorted from blood, obtained in a trial of the OX40 agonist ivuxolimab. These receptors were obtained from an adult with an advanced solid tumor such as melanoma, head and neck, liver or kidney cancer.

The DNA of the CDR3 is TGTGCCAGCAGCGCCCCGGGACTAGCCAAAAACATTCAGTACTTC. This encodes CASSAPGLAKNIQYF. V and J are TRBV2 and TRBJ2-4; a possible D gene is TRBD2 (6 bases). The V gene lost 6 bases and the J gene lost 0 bases, with 12 bases spanning the gap. The CDR3 totals 15 residues. Germline V lookup: CDR1 SNHLY, CDR2 FYNNEI. Full variable domain (rest looked up from reference TRBV2 and TRBJ2-4): EPEVTQTPSHQVTQMGQEVILRCVPISNHLYFYWYRQILGQKVEFLVSFYNNEISEKSEIFDDQFSVERPDGSNFTLKIRSTKLEDSAMYFCASSAPGLAKNIQYFGAGTRLSVL.

This chain connects TRBV15 to TRBJ1-4; D gene unclear. V was shortened by 1 base and J by 14 bases, with 17 bases between the two germline ends. This CDR3 has 14 residues. CDR1 is LNHNV, CDR2 YYDKDF, per germline (reference sequence). The CDR3, as DNA: TGTGCCACCAGCAGAGCCAACCATCCGGATGGGCTGTTTTTT. Protein product: CATSRANHPDGLFF.